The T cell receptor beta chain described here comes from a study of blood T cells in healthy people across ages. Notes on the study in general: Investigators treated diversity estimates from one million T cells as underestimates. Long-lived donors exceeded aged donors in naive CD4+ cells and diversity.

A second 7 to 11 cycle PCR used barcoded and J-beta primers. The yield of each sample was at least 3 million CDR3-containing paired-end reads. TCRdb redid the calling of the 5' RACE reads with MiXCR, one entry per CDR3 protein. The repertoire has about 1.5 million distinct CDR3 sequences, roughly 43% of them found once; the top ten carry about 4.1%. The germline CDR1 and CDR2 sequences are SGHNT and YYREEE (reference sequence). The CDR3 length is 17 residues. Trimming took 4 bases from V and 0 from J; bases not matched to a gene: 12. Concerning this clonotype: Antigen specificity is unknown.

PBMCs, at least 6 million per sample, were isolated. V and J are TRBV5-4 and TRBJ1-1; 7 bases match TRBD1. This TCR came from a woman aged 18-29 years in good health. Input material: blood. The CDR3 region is CASSLDPIRGMNTEAFF. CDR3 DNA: TGTGCCAGCAGCCTAGACCCGATCAGGGGGATGAACACTGAAGCTTTCTTT.